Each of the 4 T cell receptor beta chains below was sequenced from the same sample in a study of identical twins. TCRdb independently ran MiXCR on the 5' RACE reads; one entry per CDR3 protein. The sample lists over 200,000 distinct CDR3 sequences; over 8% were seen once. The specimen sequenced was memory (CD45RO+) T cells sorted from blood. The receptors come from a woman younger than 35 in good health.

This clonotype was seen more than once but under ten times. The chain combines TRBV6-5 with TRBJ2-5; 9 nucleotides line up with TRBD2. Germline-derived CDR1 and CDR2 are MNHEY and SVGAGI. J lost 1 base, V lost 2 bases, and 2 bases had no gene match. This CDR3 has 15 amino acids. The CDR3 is CASSYRGGGQETQYF. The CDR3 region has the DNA TGTGCCAGCAGTTACCGCGGGGGGGGCCAAGAGACCCAGTACTTC.

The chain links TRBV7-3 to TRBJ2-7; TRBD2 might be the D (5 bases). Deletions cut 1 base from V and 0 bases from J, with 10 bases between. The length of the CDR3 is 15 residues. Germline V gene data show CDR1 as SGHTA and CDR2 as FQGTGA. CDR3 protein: CASSLNAGRSYEQYF. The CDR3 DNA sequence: TGTGCCAGCAGCTTAAATGCGGGCCGCTCCTACGAGCAGTACTTC.

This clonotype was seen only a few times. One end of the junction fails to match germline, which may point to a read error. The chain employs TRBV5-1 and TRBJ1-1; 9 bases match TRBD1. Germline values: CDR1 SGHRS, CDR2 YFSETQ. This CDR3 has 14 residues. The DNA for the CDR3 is TGCGCCAGCAGTCCGACAGGGGGGAACGCTGAAGCTTTCTTT. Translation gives CASSPTGGNAEAFF.

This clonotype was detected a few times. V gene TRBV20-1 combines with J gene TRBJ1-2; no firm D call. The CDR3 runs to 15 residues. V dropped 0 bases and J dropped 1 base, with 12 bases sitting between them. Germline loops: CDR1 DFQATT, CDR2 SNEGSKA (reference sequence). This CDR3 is CSARDRKILNYGYTF. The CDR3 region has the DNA TGCAGTGCTAGAGATCGCAAGATCCTTAACTATGGCTACACCTTC.